The 30 T cell receptor beta chains below all came from one sample that was sequenced in a study of OX40 agonist ivuxolimab in advanced cancers. Receptor libraries were prepared by the immunoSEQ multiplex PCR assay. TCRdb obtained this table from immuneACCESS and retained in-frame rearrangements with V and J assigned. These tables miss some clones; where compared with another copy, unresolved V genes account for less than half of the shortfall, and the remainder is unexplained. For this sample the table gives around 25,000 clones, of which about 88% were detected only once. The ten largest clones represent around 29% of the sample. Source: CD4+ or CD8+ T cells sorted from blood, taken in a trial of the OX40 agonist ivuxolimab. The source of these receptors is an adult with an advanced solid tumor such as melanoma, head and neck, liver or kidney cancer.

The V call is TRBV2, the J call TRBJ2-2, with D possibly TRBD1 on 5 matching bases. Trimming left V 7 bases short and J 0 bases short, with 9 bases between. Germline V gene data show CDR1 as SNHLY and CDR2 as FYNNEI. This CDR3 comprises 14 residues. The CDR3 here is CASNFRANTGELFF. DNA of the CDR3: TGTGCCAGCAATTTCAGGGCGAACACCGGGGAGCTGTTTTTT.

A single count supports this clone. The rearrangement joins TRBV28 to TRBJ2-7; D unclear. V lost 7 bases, J lost 1 base, and 8 bases lay in between. The CDR3 runs 12 residues. The germline V gene has CDR1 MDHEN and CDR2 SYDVKM. This CDR3 reads CASTQASYEQYF. The DNA for the CDR3 is TGTGCCAGCACGCAGGCGTCCTACGAGCAGTACTTC.

The rearrangement uses TRBV4-1 and TRBJ1-2; D is perhaps TRBD1 (5 bases). The CDR3 covers 16 residues. V was pared by 4 bases and J by 2 bases, with 17 bases between. Looked up from germline, CDR1 is MGHRA and CDR2 is YSYEKL. This CDR3 reads CASSRDSRDRNYGYTF. CDR3 coding DNA: TGCGCCAGCAGCCGCGATTCCCGGGACCGGAACTATGGCTACACCTTC.

V gene TRBV10-2 combines with J gene TRBJ2-7; D not resolved. The CDR3 extends over 15 amino acids. CDR1 and CDR2 (germline): WSHSY, SAAADI. V was pared by 3 bases and J by 1 base, with 13 bases between. This CDR3 reads CASSDGTARSYEQYF. CDR3 nucleotides: TGCGCCAGCAGTGACGGCACGGCACGTTCCTACGAGCAGTACTTC.

The chain uses TRBV4-1 and TRBJ1-1, with 8 bases fitting TRBD1. J lost 5 bases, V lost 1 base, and 3 bases had no gene match. CDR1 and CDR2 (germline): MGHRA, YSYEKL. The CDR3 consists of 14 residues. This CDR3 is CASSQGRGPTEAFF. The CDR3 DNA sequence: TGCGCCAGCAGCCAAGGCAGGGGGCCTACTGAAGCTTTCTTT.

CDR3 protein: CASSLGQGRHNEQFF. In nucleotides, the CDR3 is TGTGCCAGCAGCTTGGGGCAGGGGAGACACAATGAGCAGTTCTTC. V is TRBV5-4 and J is TRBJ2-1; TRBD1 might be the D (6 bases). V was shortened by 0 bases and J by 5 bases, with 12 bases between the two germline ends. CDR3 length: 15 residues. In germline, CDR1 is SGHNT, CDR2 YYREEE (reference sequence).

The chain couples TRBV15 to TRBJ1-1, with D possibly being TRBD1 (5 bases). Trimming took off 1 base at V and 7 bases at J, with 13 bases between the two ends. CDR1 and CDR2 (germline): LNHNV, YYDKDF (reference sequence). CDR3 size: 14 residues. Here the CDR3 reads CATSRAWTNREAFF. DNA of the CDR3: TGTGCCACCAGCAGAGCTTGGACAAACCGTGAAGCTTTCTTT.

CDR3 residues: CSVEKLAGQEQFF. The CDR3 nucleotides are TGCAGCGTTGAGAAACTAGCGGGTCAGGAGCAGTTCTTC. This chain joins TRBV29-1 and TRBJ2-1, with 9 bases matching TRBD2. Losses at the gene ends were 3 bases for V and 10 bases for J; bases not matched to a gene: 7. Germline assignment: CDR1 SQVTM and CDR2 ANQGSEA. The CDR3 sequence is 13 residues long.

The chain carries TRBV6-5 and TRBJ2-7, with 10 bases lining up with TRBD2. V dropped 6 bases and J dropped 4; count of bases not matched to a gene: 6. The CDR3 is made up of 14 amino acids. Germline assignment: CDR1 MNHEY and CDR2 SVGAGI. The chain's CDR3 is CASSKAGGIYEQYF. The CDR3 DNA reads TGTGCCAGCAGCAAAGCGGGAGGGATATACGAGCAGTACTTC.

This chain uses TRBV7-2 with TRBJ1-6; D perhaps matches TRBD1 (6 bases). Per the germline V gene, CDR1 is SGHTA and CDR2 is FQGNSA. Between the trimmed V and J ends, which lost 1 base and 5 bases, there was a span of 12 bases. The CDR3 totals 16 residues. CDR3 amino acids: CASSLDRQENNSPLHF. The CDR3, as DNA: TGTGCCAGCAGCTTAGACAGACAGGAGAATAATTCACCCCTCCACTTT.

The genes are TRBV27 and TRBJ1-1, with a tentative D call TRBD1 (5 bases). CDR1 and CDR2 from the germline V gene are MNHEY and SMNVEV (reference sequence). V was shortened by 6 bases and J by 7 bases, with 21 bases between the two germline ends. This CDR3 is 15 amino acids long. CDR3: CASSRLVGAPYEAFF. The CDR3, as DNA: TGTGCCAGCAGCCGACTAGTAGGGGCTCCGTATGAAGCTTTCTTT.

J is TRBJ2-1 and V is TRBV9, with 11 bases that match TRBD2. The length of the CDR3 is 19 residues. J was trimmed by 0 bases and V by 0 bases; bases with no gene match: 8. CDR1 is SGDLS and CDR2 is YYNGEE in the germline V gene. CDR3 region: CASSVGPSGRTSSYNEQFF. CDR3 DNA sequence: TGTGCCAGCAGCGTAGGTCCTAGCGGGAGGACAAGCTCCTACAATGAGCAGTTCTTC.

The genes are TRBV19 and TRBJ2-7, with 12 nucleotides matching TRBD1. Germline V gives CDR1 LNHDA, CDR2 SQIVND (reference sequence). Trimming cost V 5 bases and J 6 bases; bases outside gene matches: 5. This CDR3 has 14 amino acids. CDR3 DNA sequence: TGTGCCAGTAGTGCCGGGACAGGGGGCTTCGAGCAGTACTTC. Translated: CASSAGTGGFEQYF.

The V gene is TRBV6-6, the J gene TRBJ2-3, with D unclear. The CDR3 is 13 amino acids. Germline lookup yields CDR1 MNHNY and CDR2 SVGAGI (reference sequence). Trimming pared 0 bases from V and 6 bases from J, leaving 7 bases between. CDR3 region: CASSYSRVDTQYF. CDR3 DNA: TGTGCCAGCAGTTACTCTAGAGTCGATACGCAGTATTTT.

This chain uses TRBV2 with TRBJ1-3; D ambiguous. This CDR3 is 10 amino acids long. V lost 8 bases and J lost 11, with 10 bases in between. The germline V gene has CDR1 SNHLY and CDR2 FYNNEI. Written as DNA, the CDR3 is TGTGCCAGCGGGTCCGACGCCATATATTTT. Translating it yields CASGSDAIYF.

The chain recombines TRBV27 with TRBJ2-1; 15 bases map to TRBD2. V shed 7 bases, J shed 7 bases, and the junction held 2 bases outside the gene matches. CDR3 length: 14 amino acids. The germline CDR1 and CDR2 sequences are MNHEY and SMNVEV (reference sequence). The CDR3 spells CASMGLAGGNEQFF. CDR3 bases: TGTGCCAGCATGGGACTAGCGGGAGGTAATGAGCAGTTCTTC.

This clone has a handful of counts. The rearrangement joins TRBV5-4 to TRBJ2-7; tentatively, D is TRBD2 (5 bases). The CDR3 has 14 residues. Trimming cost V 1 base and J 5 bases, with 13 bases left between them. Germline V gene data show CDR1 as SGHNT and CDR2 as YYREEE (reference sequence). Here the CDR3 DNA reads TGTGCCAGCAGCTTGTCGGGGAGCAGTAACGAGCAGTACTTC. Translating gives CASSLSGSSNEQYF.

V usage is TRBV5-6 and J usage is TRBJ2-1, with D tentatively TRBD2 (5 bases). The CDR3 spans 16 residues. Deletions cut 5 bases from V and 0 bases from J, with 15 bases between. The V gene's germline CDR1 is SGHDT and CDR2 YYEEEE. CDR3 sequence (DNA): TGTGCCAGCAGACCCGGTCTAGCTAACTCCTACAATGAGCAGTTCTTC. Translation: CASRPGLANSYNEQFF. The whole variable domain, filled in from reference TRBV5-6 and TRBJ2-1, reads DAGVTQSPTHLIKTRGQQVTLRCSPKSGHDTVSWYQQALGQGPQFIFQYYEEEERQRGNFPDRFSGHQFPNYSSELNVNALLLGDSALYLCASRPGLANSYNEQFFGPGTRLTVL.

V usage is TRBV10-1 and J usage is TRBJ2-6; D is possibly TRBD2 (6 bases). Germline V lookup: CDR1 WNHNN, CDR2 SYGVQD (reference sequence). V gave up 7 bases and J gave up 1 base, with 14 bases separating them. This CDR3 region has 16 residues. Here the CDR3 reads CASTLSRGSGANVLTF. The DNA of the CDR3 is TGCGCCAGCACCCTCTCTCGGGGGTCTGGGGCCAACGTCCTGACTTTC.

The V and J genes are TRBV23-1 and TRBJ2-5; 10 bases align to TRBD2. TRBV23-1 is classed as an ORF, of uncertain function. The CDR3 totals 17 residues. J was trimmed by 1 base and V by 4 bases; bases with no gene match: 9. CDR3 sequence: CASSPVLAGASQETQYF. CDR3 in DNA: TGCGCCAGCAGTCCCGTCCTAGCGGGAGCTAGCCAAGAGACCCAGTACTTC.

The chain carries TRBV5-1 and TRBJ1-1; TRBD1 matches 8 bases. This CDR3 has 17 residues. Unmatched junction bases numbered 11, after V lost 0 bases and J lost 4 bases. CDR1 is SGHRS, CDR2 YFSETQ, per germline. CDR3 sequence: CASSLGPRQGSGTEAFF. DNA of the CDR3: TGCGCCAGCAGCTTGGGCCCCCGACAGGGGAGTGGCACTGAAGCTTTCTTT.

J is TRBJ1-1 and V is TRBV11-2; D is uncertain. Germline-derived CDR1 and CDR2 are SGHAT and FQNNGV. This CDR3 is 14 amino acids long. With 2 bases removed from V and 2 bases from J, the gap between germline ends came to 9 bases. The CDR3 reads CASSLYGRNTEAFF. CDR3 nucleotides: TGTGCCAGCAGCTTATACGGCAGAAACACTGAAGCTTTCTTT. Combining the CDR3 with reference TRBV11-2 and TRBJ1-1 gives the whole variable domain EAGVAQSPRYKIIEKRQSVAFWCNPISGHATLYWYQQILGQGPKLLIQFQNNGVVDDSQLPKDRFSAERLKGVDSTLKIQPAKLEDSAVYLCASSLYGRNTEAFFGQGTRLTVV.

This chain connects TRBV29-1 to TRBJ1-5; D is perhaps TRBD1 (6 bases). The CDR3 length is 13 residues. CDR1 is SQVTM, CDR2 ANQGSEA, per germline. With 6 bases removed from V and 7 bases from J, the gap between germline ends came to 16 bases. The CDR3 DNA sequence: TGCAGCGTGGGAGCGGGCCAGGGGCAGCCCCAGCATTTT. Its translation: CSVGAGQGQPQHF.

This clone was seen just once. The chain carries TRBV28 and TRBJ2-6; D uncertain. This CDR3 spans 15 amino acids. Trimming shortened V by 6 bases and J by 1 base, and 10 bases separated the two germline ends. Germline CDR1 is MDHEN and CDR2 is SYDVKM. DNA of the CDR3: TGTGCCAGCAGCCTGCTCGGTTCTGGGGCCAACGTCCTGACTTTC. Translated, it gives CASSLLGSGANVLTF. The full variable domain, with the rest looked up from reference TRBV28 and TRBJ2-6, is DVKVTQSSRYLVKRTGEKVFLECVQDMDHENMFWYRQDPGLGLRLIYFSYDVKMKEKGDIPEGYSVSREKKERFSLILESASTNQTSMYLCASSLLGSGANVLTFGAGSRLTVL.

The rearrangement links TRBV18 to TRBJ1-5; 9 positions match TRBD1. This CDR3 region has 19 residues. The V segment lost 4 bases and the J segment 0 bases; nucleotides outside the gene matches: 13. CDR1 KGHSH and CDR2 LQKENI come from the germline V gene. The CDR3 is CASSLGPGQGGASNQPQHF. In nucleotides, the CDR3 is TGTGCCAGCTCACTGGGGCCGGGACAGGGTGGTGCTAGCAATCAGCCCCAGCATTTT.

This chain links TRBV5-8 with TRBJ1-5, with 7 bases lining up with TRBD1. This CDR3 comprises 16 residues. Germline-derived CDR1 and CDR2 are SGHTS and YDEGEE. V was pared by 1 base and J by 0 bases, with 4 bases of the junction left unmatched. CDR3 protein: CASSLRQGYSNQPQHF. The CDR3 region has the DNA TGTGCCAGCAGCTTGAGACAGGGATATAGCAATCAGCCCCAGCATTTT.

V usage is TRBV6-6 and J usage is TRBJ2-3; 11 bases line up with TRBD2. V was pared by 6 bases and J by 5 bases, with 10 bases of the junction left unmatched. Per the germline V gene, CDR1 is MNHNY and CDR2 is SVGAGI (reference sequence). The CDR3 is made up of 16 amino acids. The CDR3 here is CASRTTSGGGIDTQYF. The CDR3 bases are TGTGCCAGCAGAACCACTAGCGGGGGAGGGATAGATACGCAGTATTTT.

The gene calls are TRBV10-2 and TRBJ2-5; the D is unclear. The end of the DNA aligns better with TRBJ2-7, so the J call may be wrong. The CDR3 spans 12 residues. CDR1 is WSHSY, CDR2 SAAADI, per germline. The CDR3 nucleotides read TGCGCCAGCAGTGAGGCCGTATACGAGCAGTACTTC. It codes for CASSEAVYEQYF.

This chain joins TRBV7-8 and TRBJ1-5, with D uncertain. The germline CDR1 and CDR2 sequences are SGHVS and FQNEAQ. CDR3 length: 16 residues. V was pared by 1 base and J by 4 bases, with 14 bases between. The DNA of the CDR3 is TGTGCCAGCAGCTTAGATCCCGTGGGCAGGAATCAGCCCCAGCATTTT. Translated: CASSLDPVGRNQPQHF.

V is TRBV19 and J is TRBJ2-7; TRBD1 or TRBD2 may be the D gene (5 bases each). The CDR3 extends over 13 amino acids. Per germline, CDR1 LNHDA and CDR2 SQIVND (reference sequence). Trimming shortened V by 4 bases and J by 5 bases, and 12 bases separated the two germline ends. The CDR3: CASSTSGTDEQYF. CDR3 in DNA: TGTGCCAGTAGTACGTCCGGGACGGACGAGCAGTACTTC.